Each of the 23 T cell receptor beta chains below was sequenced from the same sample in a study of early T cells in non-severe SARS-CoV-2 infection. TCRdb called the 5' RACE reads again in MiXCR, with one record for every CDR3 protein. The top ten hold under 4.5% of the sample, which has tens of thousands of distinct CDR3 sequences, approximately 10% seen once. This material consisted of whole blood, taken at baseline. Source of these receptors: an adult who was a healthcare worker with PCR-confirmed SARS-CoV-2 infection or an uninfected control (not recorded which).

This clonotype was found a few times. As DNA, the CDR3 is TGTGCCAGCAGTGAGTCAGGTCCTGGCAATCAGCCCCAGCATTTT. Amino acid sequence: CASSESGPGNQPQHF. The chain links TRBV25-1 to TRBJ1-5; no firm D call. Germline loops: CDR1 MGHDK, CDR2 SYGVNS. The V and J ends lost 3 bases and 2 bases respectively, with 11 bases between them. The CDR3 covers 15 residues. The full variable domain, with the rest looked up from reference TRBV25-1 and TRBJ1-5, is EADIYQTPRYLVIGTGKKITLECSQTMGHDKMYWYQQDPGMELHLIHYSYGVNSTEKGDLSSESTVSRIRTEHFPLTLESARPSHTSQYLCASSESGPGNQPQHFGDGTRLSIL.

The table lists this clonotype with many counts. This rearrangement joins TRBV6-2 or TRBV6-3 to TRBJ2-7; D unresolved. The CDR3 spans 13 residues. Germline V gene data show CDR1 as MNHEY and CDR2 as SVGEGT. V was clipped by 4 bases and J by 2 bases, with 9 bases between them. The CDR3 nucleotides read TGTGCCAGCAGTTTCACATTGACCTACGAGCAGTACTTC. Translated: CASSFTLTYEQYF.

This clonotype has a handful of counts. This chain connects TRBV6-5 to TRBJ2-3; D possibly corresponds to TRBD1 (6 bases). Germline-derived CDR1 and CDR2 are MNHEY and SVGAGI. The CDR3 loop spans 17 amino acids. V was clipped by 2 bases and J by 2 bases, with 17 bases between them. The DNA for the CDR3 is TGTGCCAGCAGTTACCTACCTACAGGGACCCTCACAGATACGCAGTATTTT. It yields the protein CASSYLPTGTLTDTQYF.

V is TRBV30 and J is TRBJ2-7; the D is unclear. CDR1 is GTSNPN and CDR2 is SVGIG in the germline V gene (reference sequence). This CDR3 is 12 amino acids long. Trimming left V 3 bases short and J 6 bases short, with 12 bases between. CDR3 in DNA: TGTGCCTGGAGCGACGACAAAAGCGAGCAGTACTTC. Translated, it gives CAWSDDKSEQYF.

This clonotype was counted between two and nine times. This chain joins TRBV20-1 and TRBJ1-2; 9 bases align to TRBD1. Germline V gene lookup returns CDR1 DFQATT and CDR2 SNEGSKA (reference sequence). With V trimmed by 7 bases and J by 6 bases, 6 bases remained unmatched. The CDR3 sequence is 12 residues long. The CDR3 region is CSVRTGADGYTF. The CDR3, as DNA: TGCAGTGTTAGGACAGGGGCCGATGGCTACACCTTC.

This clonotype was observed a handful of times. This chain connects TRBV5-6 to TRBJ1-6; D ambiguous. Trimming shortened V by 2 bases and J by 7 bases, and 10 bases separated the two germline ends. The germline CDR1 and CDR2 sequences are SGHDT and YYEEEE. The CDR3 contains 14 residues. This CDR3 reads CASSFSSRNSPLHF. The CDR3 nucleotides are TGTGCCAGCAGCTTCTCTTCACGGAATTCACCCCTCCACTTT.

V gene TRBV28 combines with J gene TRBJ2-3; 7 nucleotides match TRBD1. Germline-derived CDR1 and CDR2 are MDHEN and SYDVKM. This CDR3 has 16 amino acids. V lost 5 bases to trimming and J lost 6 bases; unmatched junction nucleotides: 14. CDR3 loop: CASSVVAQGILDTQYF. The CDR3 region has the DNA TGTGCCAGCAGTGTAGTAGCACAGGGGATTCTGGATACGCAGTATTTT.

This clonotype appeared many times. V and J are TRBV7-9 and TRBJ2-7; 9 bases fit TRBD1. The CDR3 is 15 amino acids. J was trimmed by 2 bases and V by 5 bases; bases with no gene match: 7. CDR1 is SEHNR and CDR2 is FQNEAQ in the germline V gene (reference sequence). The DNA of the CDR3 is TGTGCCAGCAGCCTCCTGGGACAGGGTACCTACGAGCAGTACTTC. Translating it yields CASSLLGQGTYEQYF.

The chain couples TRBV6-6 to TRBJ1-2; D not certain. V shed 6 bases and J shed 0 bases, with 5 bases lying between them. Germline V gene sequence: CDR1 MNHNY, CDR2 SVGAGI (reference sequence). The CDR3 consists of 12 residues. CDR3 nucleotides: TGTGCCAGCAGCGATTCTAACTATGGCTACACCTTC. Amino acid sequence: CASSDSNYGYTF.

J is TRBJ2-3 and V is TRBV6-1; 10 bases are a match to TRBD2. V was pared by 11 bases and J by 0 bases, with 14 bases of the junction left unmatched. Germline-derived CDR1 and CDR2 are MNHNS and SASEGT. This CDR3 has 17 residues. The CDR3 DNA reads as TGTGCCGGCGCAGACTTCCGGACTAGCGGTAGCACAGATACGCAGTATTTT. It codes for CAGADFRTSGSTDTQYF.

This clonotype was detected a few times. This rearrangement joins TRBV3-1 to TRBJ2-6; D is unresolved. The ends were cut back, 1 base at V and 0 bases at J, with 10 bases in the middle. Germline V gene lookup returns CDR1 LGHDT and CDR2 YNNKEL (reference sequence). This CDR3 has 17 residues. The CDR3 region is CASSQGVGFSGANVLTF. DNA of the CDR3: TGTGCCAGCAGCCAAGGCGTAGGTTTCTCTGGGGCCAACGTCCTGACTTTC.

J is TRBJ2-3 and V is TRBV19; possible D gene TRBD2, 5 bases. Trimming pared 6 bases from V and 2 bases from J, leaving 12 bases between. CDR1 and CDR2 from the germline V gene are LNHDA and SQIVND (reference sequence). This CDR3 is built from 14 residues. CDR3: CASRRGPSTDTQYF. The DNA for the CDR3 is TGTGCCAGTAGAAGAGGGCCTTCCACAGATACGCAGTATTTT.

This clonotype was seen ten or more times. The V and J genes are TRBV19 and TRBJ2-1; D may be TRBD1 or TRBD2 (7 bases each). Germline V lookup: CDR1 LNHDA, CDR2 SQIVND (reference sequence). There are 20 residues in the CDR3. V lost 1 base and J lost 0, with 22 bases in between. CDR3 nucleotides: TGTGCCAGTAGTATAGGCCCCAGACAGGGCAAGCGGGGCTCCTACAATGAGCAGTTCTTC. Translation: CASSIGPRQGKRGSYNEQFF.

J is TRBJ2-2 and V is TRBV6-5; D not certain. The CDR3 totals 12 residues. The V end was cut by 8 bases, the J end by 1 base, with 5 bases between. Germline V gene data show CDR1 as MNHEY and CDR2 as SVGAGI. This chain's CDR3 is CASPENTGELFF. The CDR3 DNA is TGTGCCAGCCCGGAGAACACCGGGGAGCTGTTTTTT.

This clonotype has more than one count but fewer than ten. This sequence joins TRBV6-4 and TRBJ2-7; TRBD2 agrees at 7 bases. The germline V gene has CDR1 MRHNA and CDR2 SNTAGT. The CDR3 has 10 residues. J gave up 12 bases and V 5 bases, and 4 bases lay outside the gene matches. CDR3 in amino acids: CASSSGLRYF. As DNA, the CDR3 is TGTGCCAGCAGTTCGGGACTACGGTACTTC.

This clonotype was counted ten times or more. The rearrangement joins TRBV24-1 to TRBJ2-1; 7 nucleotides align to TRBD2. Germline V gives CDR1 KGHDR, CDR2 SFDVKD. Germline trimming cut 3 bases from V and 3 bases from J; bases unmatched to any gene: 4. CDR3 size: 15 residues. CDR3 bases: TGTGCCACCAGTGATCATACTAGCGACTACAATGAGCAGTTCTTC. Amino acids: CATSDHTSDYNEQFF.

CDR3 DNA sequence: TGTGCCAGCAGCCTTACTACAGGGCCCTATGGCTACACCTTC. Its protein product is CASSLTTGPYGYTF. The V and J genes are TRBV12-3 or TRBV12-4 and TRBJ1-2, with a tentative D call TRBD1 (6 bases). CDR3 length equals 14 residues. V shed 6 bases and J shed 4 bases, with 15 bases lying between them.

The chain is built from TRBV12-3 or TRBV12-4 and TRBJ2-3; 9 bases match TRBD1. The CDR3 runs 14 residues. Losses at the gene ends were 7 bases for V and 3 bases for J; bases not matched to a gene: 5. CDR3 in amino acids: CASTPGQGTDTQYF. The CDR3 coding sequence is TGTGCCAGCACTCCGGGACAGGGAACAGATACGCAGTATTTT.

DNA for the CDR3: TGCGCCAGCAAAGGGAATACGGCCTTCACAGATACGCAGTATTTT. This gives the protein CASKGNTAFTDTQYF. J is TRBJ2-3 and V is TRBV4-1; D uncertain. The CDR3 runs 15 residues. Germline-derived CDR1 and CDR2 are MGHRA and YSYEKL. V was shortened by 7 bases and J by 2 bases, with 16 bases between the two germline ends.

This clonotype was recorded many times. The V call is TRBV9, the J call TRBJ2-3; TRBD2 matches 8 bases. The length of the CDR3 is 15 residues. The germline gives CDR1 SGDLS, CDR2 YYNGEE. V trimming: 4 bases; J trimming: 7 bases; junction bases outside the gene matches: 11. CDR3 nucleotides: TGTGCCAGCAGCCAACAAGGCAGCGGGAGCTATACGCAGTATTTT. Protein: CASSQQGSGSYTQYF. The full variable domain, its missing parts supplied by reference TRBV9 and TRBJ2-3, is DSGVTQTPKHLITATGQRVTLRCSPRSGDLSVYWYQQSLDQGLQFLIQYYNGEERAKGNILERFSAQQFPDLHSELNLSSLELGDSALYFCASSQQGSGSYTQYFGPGTRLTVL.

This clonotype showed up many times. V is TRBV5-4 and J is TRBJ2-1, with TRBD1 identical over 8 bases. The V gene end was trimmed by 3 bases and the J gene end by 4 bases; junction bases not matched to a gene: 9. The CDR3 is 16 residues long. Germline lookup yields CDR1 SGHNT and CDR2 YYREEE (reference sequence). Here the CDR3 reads CASSSRPGQEYNEQFF. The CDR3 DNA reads TGTGCCAGCAGCTCACGACCGGGACAGGAATACAATGAGCAGTTCTTC.

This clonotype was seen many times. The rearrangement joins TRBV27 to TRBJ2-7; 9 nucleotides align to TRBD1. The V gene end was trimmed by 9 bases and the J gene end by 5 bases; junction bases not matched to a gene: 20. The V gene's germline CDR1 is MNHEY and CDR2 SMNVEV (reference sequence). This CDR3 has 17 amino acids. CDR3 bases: TGTGCCAGTAGGAAGGGGCTGGGGGGACAGGGACATCACGAGCAGTACTTC. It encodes CASRKGLGGQGHHEQYF.

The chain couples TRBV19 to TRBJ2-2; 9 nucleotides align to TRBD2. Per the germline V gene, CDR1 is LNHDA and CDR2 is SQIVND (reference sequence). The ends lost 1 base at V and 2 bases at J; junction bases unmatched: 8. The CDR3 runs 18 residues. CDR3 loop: CASSIGRGLALNTGELFF. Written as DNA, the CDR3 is TGTGCCAGTAGTATAGGCCGAGGACTAGCGCTAAACACCGGGGAGCTGTTTTTT.